This T cell receptor (beta chain) stems from a study of human T cells and chemical hapten exposure. Specified time point: patch test 1, 2 weeks after DPC sensitization. Treatment given: therapeutic diphenylcyclopropenone sensitization with weekly scalp DPC. The donor pool consisted of alopecia patients aged 18 to 70 years, considered suitable for DPC. The length of the CDR3 is 13 residues. Trimming took off 6 bases at V and 6 bases at J, with 12 bases between the two ends. The V gene's germline CDR1 is MNHEY and CDR2 SVGAGI. TCRdb re-derived calls from the RACE reads in MiXCR, one entry per CDR3 protein. The sample records approximately 90,000 distinct CDR3 sequences, approximately 10% being singletons. This clonotype was counted a few times.

This material consisted of whole blood, taken in connection with sensitization to the hapten diphenylcyclopropenone (DPC). The clonotype comes from a man aged 35 to 55 with alopecia areata. Some clones in this sample may be carry-over from other donors' samples. The genes are TRBV6-5 and TRBJ1-5; the D gene is possibly TRBD1 (5 bases). For the CDR3, the DNA is TGTGCCAGCAGCCCGAGGGACGGTCAGCCCCAGCATTTT. This gives the protein CASSPRDGQPQHF.